The source of this T cell receptor (beta chain) is a study of shared clonotypes between healthy human individuals. Study-wide results and caveats: Tissues were not sampled, only blood, and their repertoires likely differ.

Participating donors were healthy, HIV-negative adults free of recent acute infections or vaccinations. Some clones are missing from TCRdb's copy, which holds only in-frame ones; the method was immunoSEQ multiplex PCR. The sample carries about 490,000 clones, 78% recorded once. V gave up 0 bases and J gave up 6 bases; unmatched junction bases: 6. Germline V gene lookup returns CDR1 LNHNV and CDR2 YYDKDF (reference sequence). This CDR3 has 16 residues. As to this clone: Its antigen is unidentified.

This sequence was found in a woman aged 40 to 50 in good health. Some clones in this sample may be carry-over from other donors' samples. Sequencing was performed on PBMCs. The genes are TRBV15 and TRBJ2-1; 9 bases agree with TRBD2. CDR3 bases: TGTGCCACCAGCAGAGATTTTAGCGGGGGTCGCAATGAGCAGTTCTTC. It specifies CATSRDFSGGRNEQFF.